The 18 T cell receptor beta chains listed next were all sequenced from one sample in a study of T cells after yellow fever vaccination. TCRdb used MiXCR to reprocess the 5' RACE reads, holding one entry per CDR3 protein. The sample shows a few hundred thousand distinct CDR3 sequences, approximately 4% of them seen only once. Sequencing used PBMCs, obtained 5 days after the yellow fever booster vaccination. All receptors derive from a young man who received the YFV17D yellow fever vaccine.

This clonotype turned up a few times. The J gene is TRBJ2-3, the V gene TRBV9; perhaps TRBD2 as D (6 bases). Germline V gene sequence: CDR1 SGDLS, CDR2 YYNGEE. V lost 0 bases and J 2 bases, leaving 7 bases between the germline ends. The CDR3 extends over 14 amino acids. CDR3 amino acids: CASSVGTTTDTQYF. CDR3 in DNA: TGTGCCAGCAGCGTAGGGACTACCACAGATACGCAGTATTTT.

This chain joins TRBV15 and TRBJ2-1; no clear D gene. Germline V gene sequence: CDR1 LNHNV, CDR2 YYDKDF (reference sequence). Deletions cut 2 bases from V and 7 bases from J, with 6 bases between. This CDR3 contains 12 residues. The CDR3 spells CATSRRVNEQFF. Written as DNA, the CDR3 is TGTGCCACCAGCAGACGGGTTAATGAGCAGTTCTTC.

There are a few counts of this clonotype. V and J are TRBV7-9 and TRBJ2-5; TRBD1 matches at 8 bases. Per the germline V gene, CDR1 is SEHNR and CDR2 is FQNEAQ (reference sequence). This CDR3 region has 16 residues. The junction had 11 bases not matched to a gene; V was cut back by 5 bases and J by 3 bases. The CDR3 reads CASSLSRTGTEETQYF. CDR3 DNA sequence: TGTGCCAGCAGCCTCTCACGGACAGGGACGGAAGAGACCCAGTACTTC. Together with reference TRBV7-9 and TRBJ2-5, the CDR3 gives the full variable domain: DTGVSQNPRHKITKRGQNVTFRCDPISEHNRLYWYRQTLGQGPEFLTYFQNEAQLEKSRLLSDRFSAERPKGSFSTLEIQRTEQGDSAMYLCASSLSRTGTEETQYFGPGTRLLVL.

This clonotype was seen ten or more times. The chain joins TRBV2 to TRBJ2-1; D gene ambiguous. V was shortened by 10 bases and J by 6 bases, with 13 bases between the two germline ends. Per the germline V gene, CDR1 is SNHLY and CDR2 is FYNNEI. The CDR3 totals 12 residues. The CDR3, as DNA: TGTGCCAACTCGGTAAGGGTCAATGAGCAGTTCTTC. Encoded protein: CANSVRVNEQFF.

This chain connects TRBV28 to TRBJ1-5, with a possible D match to TRBD1 (5 bases). Germline V lookup: CDR1 MDHEN, CDR2 SYDVKM. The CDR3 is made up of 15 amino acids. V gave up 3 bases and J gave up 2 bases, with 11 bases separating them. The CDR3 region is CASSFGRRGNQPQHF. Written as DNA, the CDR3 is TGTGCCAGCAGTTTTGGCCGCAGGGGCAATCAGCCCCAGCATTTT.

There are many counts of this clonotype. The genes are TRBV29-1 and TRBJ1-1; D is undetermined. The length of the CDR3 is 12 residues. V gave up 3 bases and J gave up 0 bases, with 5 bases separating them. Germline V gives CDR1 SQVTM, CDR2 ANQGSEA. The CDR3 is CSVELVNTEAFF. Here the CDR3 DNA reads TGCAGCGTTGAGTTAGTGAACACTGAAGCTTTCTTT.

This clonotype was counted a few times. The genes are TRBV6-6 and TRBJ1-5, with TRBD1 matching over 7 bases. Germline V lookup: CDR1 MNHNY, CDR2 SVGAGI (reference sequence). The CDR3 covers 15 residues. V lost 5 bases, J lost 2 bases, and 6 bases stayed unmatched. The CDR3 sequence is CASSPTGVRNQPQHF. The DNA of the CDR3 is TGTGCCAGCAGTCCAACAGGGGTCCGCAATCAGCCCCAGCATTTT.

The chain uses TRBV5-1 and TRBJ2-1; D gene unclear. This CDR3 has 17 amino acids. The V end was cut by 2 bases, the J end by 0 bases, with 15 bases between. Per germline, CDR1 SGHRS and CDR2 YFSETQ. DNA of the CDR3: TGCGCCAGCAGCTTACGCATGGCGCCCACCTCCTACAATGAGCAGTTCTTC. Residues: CASSLRMAPTSYNEQFF.

This clonotype showed up just a few times. The chain is built from TRBV7-9 and TRBJ1-4; D not resolved. This CDR3 comprises 15 residues. CDR1 and CDR2 from the germline V gene are SEHNR and FQNEAQ (reference sequence). Trimming removed 5 bases from V and 7 bases from J, with 17 bases in between. The CDR3 DNA reads as TGTGCCAGCAGCCAGACTGGAGAAGGGCGTGAAAAACTGTTTTTT. Translation: CASSQTGEGREKLFF. Based on the CDR3 plus reference TRBV7-9 and TRBJ1-4, the full variable domain is DTGVSQNPRHKITKRGQNVTFRCDPISEHNRLYWYRQTLGQGPEFLTYFQNEAQLEKSRLLSDRFSAERPKGSFSTLEIQRTEQGDSAMYLCASSQTGEGREKLFFGSGTQLSVL.

This clonotype was seen a handful of times. The chain carries TRBV15 and TRBJ2-5, with TRBD1 matching over 9 bases. CDR1 is LNHNV, CDR2 YYDKDF, per germline (reference sequence). This CDR3 is built from 16 residues. V gave up 5 bases and J gave up 2 bases; unmatched junction bases: 9. CDR3 amino acids: CATSVPGQGFQETQYF. Here the CDR3 DNA reads TGTGCCACCAGCGTACCGGGACAGGGCTTTCAAGAGACCCAGTACTTC.

The chain links TRBV3-1 to TRBJ2-5; D is ambiguous. V was trimmed by 2 bases and J by 2 bases, leaving 9 bases between them. CDR1 is LGHDT and CDR2 is YNNKEL in the germline V gene (reference sequence). The CDR3 extends over 14 amino acids. As DNA, the CDR3 is TGTGCCAGCAGCCAATGGATCGATCAAGAGACCCAGTACTTC. This sequence encodes CASSQWIDQETQYF.

This clonotype was counted many times. V usage is TRBV3-1 and J usage is TRBJ2-3; 12 bases are a match to TRBD2. The V gene end was trimmed by 4 bases and the J gene end by 2 bases; junction bases not matched to a gene: 1. The CDR3 runs to 15 residues. Germline CDR1 LGHDT, CDR2 YNNKEL (reference sequence). The CDR3 nucleotides read TGTGCCAGCAGCCCTAGCGGGGGGGCCACAGATACGCAGTATTTT. Translation: CASSPSGGATDTQYF.

This clonotype was detected many times. The rearrangement links TRBV10-2 to TRBJ2-3; weak D call: TRBD2 (5 bases). V gave up 0 bases and J gave up 1 base, with 8 bases separating them. The CDR3 has 15 amino acids. The germline gives CDR1 WSHSY, CDR2 SAAADI. CDR3 in DNA: TGCGCCAGCAGTGAGTCGTACGGGGGCACAGATACGCAGTATTTT. This gives the protein CASSESYGGTDTQYF.

At least ten counts were recorded for this clonotype. The J gene is TRBJ2-3, the V gene TRBV6-6; no clear D. Trimming pared 11 bases from V and 0 bases from J, leaving 9 bases between. There are 12 residues in the CDR3. The germline gives CDR1 MNHNY, CDR2 SVGAGI (reference sequence). The CDR3 sequence is CACSPSTDTQYF. DNA of the CDR3: TGTGCCTGCTCCCCTAGCACAGATACGCAGTATTTT.

V gene TRBV5-4 combines with J gene TRBJ1-3, with a possible D match to TRBD1 (6 bases). Trimming took off 2 bases at V and 0 bases at J, with 12 bases between the two ends. The CDR3 is made up of 16 amino acids. CDR1 and CDR2 from the germline V gene are SGHNT and YYREEE (reference sequence). CDR3 DNA: TGTGCCAGCAGCTTAGGACAGTTGAGCTCTGGAAACACCATATATTTT. The encoded protein is CASSLGQLSSGNTIYF.

This clonotype was seen ten or more times. At one end, the junction sequence differs from germline, possibly due to a read error. The chain recombines TRBV12-3 or TRBV12-4 with TRBJ2-5, with 14 bases identical to TRBD2. The CDR3 is made up of 13 amino acids. This CDR3 reads CASSGTSGGPGHF. In nucleotides, the CDR3 is TGTGCCAGCAGCGGGACTAGCGGGGGCCCCGGCCACTTC.

This clonotype was observed many times. The chain carries TRBV7-2 and TRBJ2-6; 7 bases match TRBD2. Per the germline V gene, CDR1 is SGHTA and CDR2 is FQGNSA. Trimming took 1 base from V and 0 from J; bases not matched to a gene: 0. The CDR3 extends over 16 amino acids. The CDR3 is CASSLGGSSGANVLTF. The CDR3 DNA is TGTGCCAGCAGCTTAGGCGGGAGCTCTGGGGCCAACGTCCTGACTTTC.

The chain couples TRBV7-9 to TRBJ1-3; 8 nucleotides match TRBD1. This CDR3 has 15 amino acids. With 7 bases clipped from V and 2 bases from J, the junction kept 7 bases outside the gene matches. Germline V gene data show CDR1 as SEHNR and CDR2 as FQNEAQ (reference sequence). The CDR3 nucleotides are TGTGCCAGCATCACAGACAGGGGCCCTGGAAACACCATATATTTT. Residues: CASITDRGPGNTIYF.